The 27 T cell receptor beta chains given below trace back to one sample, sequenced in a study of T cell changes during pregnancy in multiple sclerosis. Profiling relied on immunoSEQ multiplex PCR, and the TCRdb table lists in-frame clones only, not all of them. The table shows some 90,000 clones, with 91% occurring only once. The starting material was peripheral blood, obtained after pregnancy. These receptors were obtained from a female donor in good health, enrolled as a control in a pregnancy study.

This chain uses TRBV4-2 with TRBJ2-7, with TRBD1 matching 9 bases. The J segment lost 6 bases and the V segment lost 4 bases, leaving 10 bases of the junction unmatched. Per germline, CDR1 LGHNA and CDR2 YNFKEQ. The CDR3 loop spans 15 amino acids. The CDR3 region is CASSRPTGGEGEQYF. The CDR3 region has the DNA TGTGCCAGCAGCCGACCCACAGGGGGCGAAGGCGAGCAGTACTTC.

This clone was observed a few times. CDR3 sequence: CAIAPGGLNEAFF. The CDR3 DNA reads as TGTGCCATCGCCCCCGGGGGACTTAATGAAGCTTTCTTT. V is TRBV28 and J is TRBJ1-1; a weak D match, TRBD1 (5 bases). The length of the CDR3 is 13 residues. V lost 10 bases, J lost 7 bases, and 19 bases lay in between. Germline V gene sequence: CDR1 MDHEN, CDR2 SYDVKM.

The chain recombines TRBV2 with TRBJ1-1; 7 positions match TRBD1. J lost 6 bases, V lost 5 bases, and 12 bases had no gene match. This CDR3 region has 15 residues. Germline CDR1 is SNHLY and CDR2 is FYNNEI. The CDR3 nucleotides are TGTGCCAGCAGTAAAACCCGGACAGGAGGCTCTGAAGCTTTCTTT. It specifies CASSKTRTGGSEAFF.

The V gene is TRBV19, the J gene TRBJ1-5; no firm D call. This CDR3 contains 13 residues. With 3 bases removed from V and 5 bases from J, the gap between germline ends came to 8 bases. Germline V gene sequence: CDR1 LNHDA, CDR2 SQIVND (reference sequence). CDR3 sequence: CASSMGADQPQHF. CDR3 sequence (DNA): TGTGCCAGTAGTATGGGCGCTGATCAGCCCCAGCATTTT.

J is TRBJ1-1 and V is TRBV19; D gene unclear. CDR1 and CDR2 from the germline V gene are LNHDA and SQIVND (reference sequence). The CDR3 loop spans 12 amino acids. With 5 bases removed from V and 2 bases from J, the gap between germline ends came to 6 bases. The CDR3 region is CASSQANTEAFF. DNA of the CDR3: TGTGCCAGTAGTCAGGCTAACACTGAAGCTTTCTTT.

CDR3 residues: CSARTQETQYF. The CDR3 nucleotides are TGCAGTGCTAGAACACAAGAGACCCAGTACTTC. The chain couples TRBV20-1 to TRBJ2-5; D call uncertain. V was pared by 2 bases and J by 2 bases, with 3 bases between. This CDR3 has 11 residues. Germline CDR1 DFQATT, CDR2 SNEGSKA (reference sequence).

In its sample, this clone was seen once. V usage is TRBV30 and J usage is TRBJ2-2, with 7 bases matching TRBD2. Germline values: CDR1 GTSNPN, CDR2 SVGIG (reference sequence). CDR3 length equals 19 residues. Trimming at V came to 0 bases and at J to 5 bases, leaving 18 bases not matched to a gene. CDR3 residues: CAWSVRRGSGILETGELFF. CDR3 nucleotides: TGTGCCTGGAGTGTACGTAGGGGCAGCGGGATTCTAGAAACCGGGGAGCTGTTTTTT.

The chain links TRBV5-1 to TRBJ1-4, with D maybe TRBD1 (6 bases). The V end lost 6 bases, the J end lost 8 bases, and 23 bases lay between the germline ends. Per germline, CDR1 SGHRS and CDR2 YFSETQ. The CDR3 sequence is 16 residues long. This CDR3 reads CASKPLSLDSTEKLFF. DNA of the CDR3: TGCGCCAGCAAGCCTTTAAGTTTGGACAGTACGGAAAAACTGTTTTTT.

This clone was detected a few times. The V call is TRBV30, the J call TRBJ1-1; D is ambiguous. Germline loops: CDR1 GTSNPN, CDR2 SVGIG (reference sequence). Deletions cut 2 bases from V and 5 bases from J, with 9 bases between. This CDR3 has 12 residues. The CDR3 sequence is CAWSPLGTEAFF. The DNA for the CDR3 is TGTGCCTGGAGTCCACTAGGAACTGAAGCTTTCTTT.

This clone appeared a single time. This chain connects TRBV5-6 to TRBJ1-6; 7 positions match TRBD1. V trimming: 4 bases; J trimming: 7 bases; junction bases outside the gene matches: 8. Germline lookup yields CDR1 SGHDT and CDR2 YYEEEE. This CDR3 has 15 amino acids. CDR3 loop: CASSAETGANSPLHF. DNA for the CDR3: TGTGCCAGCAGCGCCGAAACAGGGGCGAATTCACCCCTCCACTTT. The full variable domain, rest sourced from reference TRBV5-6 and TRBJ1-6, is DAGVTQSPTHLIKTRGQQVTLRCSPKSGHDTVSWYQQALGQGPQFIFQYYEEEERQRGNFPDRFSGHQFPNYSSELNVNALLLGDSALYLCASSAETGANSPLHFGNGTRLTVT.

This chain uses TRBV7-2 with TRBJ2-2; no clear D gene. CDR1 is SGHTA, CDR2 FQGNSA, per germline. The CDR3 spans 12 residues. Between the trimmed V and J ends, which lost 5 bases and 1 base, there was a span of 2 bases. This chain's CDR3 is CASSLNTGELFF. The CDR3 DNA is TGTGCCAGCAGCCTGAACACCGGGGAGCTGTTTTTT. Complete variable domain (other parts from reference TRBV7-2 and TRBJ2-2): GAGVSQSPSNKVTEKGKDVELRCDPISGHTALYWYRQSLGQGLEFLIYFQGNSAPDKSGLPSDRFSAERTGGSVSTLTIQRTQQEDSAVYLCASSLNTGELFFGEGSRLTVL.

This rearrangement joins TRBV27 to TRBJ1-2, with 7 nucleotides matching TRBD1. J was trimmed by 1 base and V by 7 bases; bases with no gene match: 6. Germline loops: CDR1 MNHEY, CDR2 SMNVEV (reference sequence). The CDR3 is 14 amino acids. CDR3 protein: CASKKGTDNYGYTF. The CDR3 nucleotides read TGTGCCAGCAAAAAAGGGACAGATAACTATGGCTACACCTTC.

There are a few counts of this clone. The CDR3 region has the DNA TGCGCCAGCAGCGGACAGGGGGAAGAGACCCAGTACTTC. Translating gives CASSGQGEETQYF. This chain uses TRBV4-1 with TRBJ2-5; the match to TRBD1 covers 10 bases. J gave up 3 bases and V 5 bases, and 0 bases lay outside the gene matches. This CDR3 has 13 residues. Germline V gene sequence: CDR1 MGHRA, CDR2 YSYEKL.

Here the CDR3 reads CASSLLAYGYTF. CDR3 bases: TGTGCCAGCAGCTTATTGGCATATGGCTACACCTTC. This chain connects TRBV7-2 to TRBJ1-2; no reliable D call. The CDR3 is 12 residues long. V lost 2 bases, J lost 5 bases, and 6 bases lay in between. In germline, CDR1 is SGHTA, CDR2 FQGNSA.

The chain recombines TRBV7-9 with TRBJ2-7, with 7 bases fitting TRBD1. V shed 1 base and J 5 bases; nucleotides not matched to a gene: 8. Per the germline V gene, CDR1 is SEHNR and CDR2 is FQNEAQ (reference sequence). This CDR3 spans 15 amino acids. The CDR3 region is CASSLGNRGRDEQYF. The CDR3, as DNA: TGTGCCAGCAGCTTAGGTAACAGGGGAAGGGACGAGCAGTACTTC.

This rearrangement joins TRBV2 to TRBJ1-1; 11 nucleotides agree with TRBD1. V lost 7 bases, J lost 1 base, and 2 bases stayed unmatched. The CDR3 is 14 residues long. Germline V gives CDR1 SNHLY, CDR2 FYNNEI. CDR3 nucleotides: TGTGCCAGCATCGGGACAGGGGGGAACACTGAAGCTTTCTTT. This gives the protein CASIGTGGNTEAFF.

The rearrangement links TRBV13 to TRBJ2-5; weak D call: TRBD2 (5 bases). From germline, CDR1 is PRHDT and CDR2 FYEKMQ (reference sequence). V lost 0 bases and J lost 2, with 7 bases in between. The CDR3 runs to 14 residues. CDR3 sequence (DNA): TGTGCCAGCAGCTTAGGAGAGGGACAAGAGACCCAGTACTTC. Residues: CASSLGEGQETQYF.

This sequence joins TRBV4-3 and TRBJ2-7, with TRBD1 identical over 8 bases. This CDR3 is 15 amino acids long. Germline V gene lookup returns CDR1 LGHNA and CDR2 YSLEER. The V gene end was trimmed by 0 bases and the J gene end by 0 bases; junction bases not matched to a gene: 1. CDR3 in DNA: TGCGCCAGCAGCCAAGAAACAGGGGGCTCCTACGAGCAGTACTTC. It specifies CASSQETGGSYEQYF.

The chain uses TRBV9 and TRBJ2-2; TRBD1 matches 11 bases. J gave up 7 bases and V 3 bases, and 8 bases lay outside the gene matches. CDR1 and CDR2 from the germline V gene are SGDLS and YYNGEE. This CDR3 comprises 16 residues. The CDR3 nucleotides read TGTGCCAGCAGCGGACCGGGACAGGGGGTGATCGGGGAGCTGTTTTTT. This encodes CASSGPGQGVIGELFF. The full variable domain, in which reference TRBV9 and TRBJ2-2 provide the parts outside the CDR3, is DSGVTQTPKHLITATGQRVTLRCSPRSGDLSVYWYQQSLDQGLQFLIQYYNGEERAKGNILERFSAQQFPDLHSELNLSSLELGDSALYFCASSGPGQGVIGELFFGEGSRLTVL.

The chain couples TRBV9 to TRBJ2-7; 7 nucleotides line up with TRBD1. V gave up 4 bases and J gave up 0 bases; unmatched junction bases: 7. Germline assignment: CDR1 SGDLS and CDR2 YYNGEE. This CDR3 comprises 15 residues. In nucleotides, the CDR3 is TGTGCCAGCAGCCAGGGGGTCCGCAGCTCCTACGAGCAGTACTTC. It specifies CASSQGVRSSYEQYF.

The chain is built from TRBV14 and TRBJ1-2; D not certain. Germline CDR1 and CDR2: SGHDN and FVKESK. Trimming shortened V by 0 bases and J by 0 bases, and 8 bases separated the two germline ends. This CDR3 is 15 amino acids long. This chain's CDR3 is CASSQERQPNYGYTF. CDR3 in DNA: TGTGCCAGCAGCCAAGAGCGGCAGCCTAACTATGGCTACACCTTC.

The chain has TRBV5-4 and TRBJ1-2; D perhaps matches TRBD1 (5 bases). The germline V gene encodes CDR1 SGHNT and CDR2 YYREEE (reference sequence). With 0 bases removed from V and 6 bases from J, the gap between germline ends came to 9 bases. The CDR3 loop spans 13 amino acids. CDR3 amino acids: CASSLGGRNGYTF. The CDR3 region has the DNA TGTGCCAGCAGCTTGGGGGGGAGGAATGGCTACACCTTC.

The chain carries TRBV18 and TRBJ1-2; D call uncertain. Germline CDR1 and CDR2: KGHSH and LQKENI. Trimming left V 5 bases short and J 7 bases short, with 17 bases between. The CDR3 runs to 14 residues. The CDR3 sequence: CASSASASGSGYTF. The CDR3 DNA is TGTGCCAGCTCAGCTAGCGCCTCGGGGAGTGGCTACACCTTC. Full variable domain (outside the CDR3, taken from reference TRBV18 and TRBJ1-2): NAGVMQNPRHLVRRRGQEARLRCSPMKGHSHVYWYRQLPEEGLKFMVYLQKENIIDESGMPKERFSAEFPKEGPSILRIQQVVRGDSAAYFCASSASASGSGYTFGSGTRLTVV.

J is TRBJ2-4 and V is TRBV7-2, with a tentative D call TRBD2 (6 bases). The germline V gene encodes CDR1 SGHTA and CDR2 FQGNSA. CDR3 length: 13 residues. Trimming shortened V by 1 base and J by 11 bases, and 12 bases separated the two germline ends. For the CDR3, the DNA is TGTGCCAGCAGCTTAGGAGGGTCGGGAGTTCAGTACTTC. Translation gives CASSLGGSGVQYF.

The rearrangement links TRBV11-2 to TRBJ2-1, with TRBD2 matching 7 bases. Germline loops: CDR1 SGHAT, CDR2 FQNNGV. J lost 8 bases, V lost 6 bases, and 7 bases had no gene match. The CDR3 length is 13 residues. The CDR3 DNA is TGTGCCAGCAGTTGGGGGGGGAGCGATGAGCAGTTCTTC. Encoded protein: CASSWGGSDEQFF.

The V gene is TRBV4-3, the J gene TRBJ2-3; D may be TRBD2 (6 bases). In germline, CDR1 is LGHNA, CDR2 YSLEER. V dropped 0 bases and J dropped 0 bases, with 13 bases sitting between them. This CDR3 has 17 amino acids. This CDR3 is CASSQDRPGTSTDTQYF. The CDR3 nucleotides read TGCGCCAGCAGCCAAGATCGGCCGGGGACTAGCACAGATACGCAGTATTTT.

The chain uses TRBV2 and TRBJ2-7, with D perhaps TRBD1 (6 bases). The V and J ends lost 5 bases and 6 bases respectively, with 11 bases between them. This CDR3 spans 12 amino acids. The germline CDR1 and CDR2 sequences are SNHLY and FYNNEI. CDR3 loop: CASSHNRAEQYF. The CDR3 coding sequence is TGTGCCAGCAGTCACAACAGGGCCGAGCAGTACTTC.